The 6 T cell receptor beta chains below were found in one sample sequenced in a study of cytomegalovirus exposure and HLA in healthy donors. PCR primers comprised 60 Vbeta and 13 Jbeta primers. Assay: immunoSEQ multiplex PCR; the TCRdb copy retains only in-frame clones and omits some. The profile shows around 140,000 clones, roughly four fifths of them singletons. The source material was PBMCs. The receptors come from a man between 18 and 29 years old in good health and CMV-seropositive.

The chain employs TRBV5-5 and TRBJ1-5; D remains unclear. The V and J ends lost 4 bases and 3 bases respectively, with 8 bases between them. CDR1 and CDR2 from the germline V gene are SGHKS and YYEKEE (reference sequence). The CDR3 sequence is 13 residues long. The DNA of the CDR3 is TGTGCCAGCAGCCAAGAACACAATCAGCCCCAGCATTTT. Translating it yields CASSQEHNQPQHF.

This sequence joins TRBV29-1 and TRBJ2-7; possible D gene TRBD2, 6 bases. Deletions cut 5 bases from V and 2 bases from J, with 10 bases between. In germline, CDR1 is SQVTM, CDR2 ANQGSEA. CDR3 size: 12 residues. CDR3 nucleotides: TGCAGCGTTCACGGCGGGACCTACGAGCAGTACTTC. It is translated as CSVHGGTYEQYF.

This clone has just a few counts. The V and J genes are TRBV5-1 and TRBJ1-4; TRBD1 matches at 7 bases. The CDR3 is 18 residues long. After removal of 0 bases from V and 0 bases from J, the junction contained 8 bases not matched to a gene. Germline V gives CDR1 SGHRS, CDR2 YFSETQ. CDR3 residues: CASSLGQGAFTTNEKLFF. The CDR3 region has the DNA TGCGCCAGCAGCTTGGGACAGGGCGCCTTTACAACTAATGAAAAACTGTTTTTT.

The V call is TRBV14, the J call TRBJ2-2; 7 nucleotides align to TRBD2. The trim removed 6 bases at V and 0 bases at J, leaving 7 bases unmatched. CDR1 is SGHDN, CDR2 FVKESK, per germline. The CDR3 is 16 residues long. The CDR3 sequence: CASSPGGRANTGELFF. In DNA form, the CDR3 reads TGTGCCAGCAGTCCCGGGGGGAGAGCGAACACCGGGGAGCTGTTTTTT.

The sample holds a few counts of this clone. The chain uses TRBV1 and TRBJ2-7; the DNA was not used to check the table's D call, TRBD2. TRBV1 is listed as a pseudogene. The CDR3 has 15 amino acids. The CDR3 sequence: CTSSQDPTPNYEQYF. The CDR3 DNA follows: TGCACCAGCAGCCAAGACCCGACTCCCAACTACGAGCAGTACTTC.

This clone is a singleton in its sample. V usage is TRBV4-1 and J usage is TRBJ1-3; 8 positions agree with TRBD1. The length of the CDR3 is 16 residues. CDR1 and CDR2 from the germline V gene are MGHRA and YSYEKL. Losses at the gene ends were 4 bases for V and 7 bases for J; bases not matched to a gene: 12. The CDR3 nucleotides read TGCGCCAGCAGCCGAATCCCCGGGACAGGTGTTAACACCATATATTTT. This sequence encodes CASSRIPGTGVNTIYF.